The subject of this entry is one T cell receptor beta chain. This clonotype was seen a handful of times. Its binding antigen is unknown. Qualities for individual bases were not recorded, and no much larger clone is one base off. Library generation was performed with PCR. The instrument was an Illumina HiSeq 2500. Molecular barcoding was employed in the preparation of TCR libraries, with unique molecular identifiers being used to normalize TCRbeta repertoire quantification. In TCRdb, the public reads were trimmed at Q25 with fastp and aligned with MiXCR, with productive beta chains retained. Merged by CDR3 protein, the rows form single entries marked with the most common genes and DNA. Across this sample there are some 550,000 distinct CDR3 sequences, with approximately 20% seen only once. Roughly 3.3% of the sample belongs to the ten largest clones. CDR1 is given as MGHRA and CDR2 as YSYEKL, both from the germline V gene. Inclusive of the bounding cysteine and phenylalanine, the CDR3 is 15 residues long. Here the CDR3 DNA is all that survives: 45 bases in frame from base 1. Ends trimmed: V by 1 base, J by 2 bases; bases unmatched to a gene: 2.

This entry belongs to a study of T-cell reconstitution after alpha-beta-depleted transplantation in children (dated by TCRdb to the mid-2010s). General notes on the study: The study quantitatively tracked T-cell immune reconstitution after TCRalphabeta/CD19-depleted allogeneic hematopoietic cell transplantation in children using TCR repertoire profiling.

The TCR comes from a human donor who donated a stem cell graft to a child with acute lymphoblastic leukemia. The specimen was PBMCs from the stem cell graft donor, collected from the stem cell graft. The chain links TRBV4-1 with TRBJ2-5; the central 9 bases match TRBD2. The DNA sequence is TGCGCCAGCAGCCAAGGACTAGCGGCACAAGAGACCCAGTACTTC. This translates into CASSQGLAAQETQYF.